Presented here are 30 T cell receptor beta chains from one specimen sequenced in a study of T cell clonality in common variable immunodeficiency. Libraries were prepared by immunoSEQ multiplex PCR; TCRdb keeps only in-frame clonotypes and omits some of them. The sample is made up of tens of thousands of clones, none counted only once. The specimen was peripheral blood mononuclear cells. These receptors were taken from a person between 18 and 69 years old in good health.

This clone was observed at least ten times. The read is 3 residues too short to cover the CDR3 end, so that end is filled in from the germline J gene. The chain joins TRBV20-1 to TRBJ1-3; 9 bases are shared with TRBD1. The CDR3 is made up of 14 amino acids. V gave up 6 bases and J gave up 4 bases; unmatched junction bases: 7. The germline gives CDR1 DFQATT, CDR2 SNEGSKA (reference sequence). CDR3 region: CSAPTGGPGNTIYF. Partial CDR3 DNA: TGCAGTGCGCCGACAGGGGGGCCAGGAAACACC.

This clone has ten or more counts. The CDR3 extends 3 residues past the end of the read, so its final part is completed from the germline J gene. This chain connects TRBV6-2 or TRBV6-3 to TRBJ2-7; 7 nucleotides match TRBD1. Germline V gene data show CDR1 as MNHEY and CDR2 as SVGEGT. The trim removed 7 bases at V and 4 bases at J, leaving 13 bases unmatched. The CDR3 contains 15 residues. The sequenced part of the CDR3 DNA is TGTGCCAGCACTAAGTCGTCGACAGGGATATACGAG. Residues: CASTKSSTGIYE. The full-length CDR3 reads as CASTKSSTGIYEQYF.

This clone was found many times. The sequence runs out 3 residues before the end of the CDR3; the remainder is reconstructed from the germline J gene. The rearrangement links TRBV20-1 to TRBJ2-3; 8 nucleotides line up with TRBD1. Germline assignment: CDR1 DFQATT and CDR2 SNEGSKA (reference sequence). After removal of 1 base from V and 2 bases from J, the junction contained 5 bases not matched to a gene. The length of the CDR3 is 15 residues. CDR3 DNA (partial): TGCAGTGCTAGAGTGGCAGGGGGCTACACAGATACG. Its protein product is CSARVAGGYTDT. The CDR3 reads in full as CSARVAGGYTDTQYF.

This clone has ten or more counts. The read terminates 3 residues before the CDR3 end, so the remaining end is supplied by the germline J gene. The chain recombines TRBV7-3 with TRBJ2-1, with 10 bases lining up with TRBD2. V was clipped by 5 bases and J by 7 bases; unmatched bases: 8. This CDR3 contains 15 residues. Germline-derived CDR1 and CDR2 are SGHTA and FQGTGA. The sequenced CDR3 bases are TGTGCCAGCAGCCCTACTAGCGGGACCGCGAATGAG. Amino acids: CASSPTSGTANE. In full, the CDR3 reads CASSPTSGTANEQFF.

This clone came up many times. The CDR3 here is CASSGKGQSGNEQFF. Incomplete CDR3 DNA: TGTGCCAGTAGTGGAAAGGGACAGAGCGGGAATGAG. This rearrangement joins TRBV19 to TRBJ2-1; tentatively, D is TRBD1 (7 bases). The read finishes 3 residues shy of the CDR3 end, and the germline J gene is used to complete it. The V gene lost 5 bases and the J gene lost 7 bases, with 18 bases spanning the gap. The germline V gene encodes CDR1 LNHDA and CDR2 SQIVND (reference sequence). The CDR3 sequence is 15 residues long.

The table lists this clone with many counts. The read gets to within 3 residues of the CDR3 end, and the germline J gene fills in the rest. The chain employs TRBV9 and TRBJ2-5; 8 bases are shared with TRBD1. This CDR3 contains 14 residues. The germline V gene encodes CDR1 SGDLS and CDR2 YYNGEE. The ends lost 4 bases at V and 5 bases at J; junction bases unmatched: 7. The CDR3 loop is CASSPGRQGETQYF. The sequenced part of the CDR3 DNA is TGTGCCAGCAGCCCCGGGAGACAGGGGGAGACC. The whole variable domain, filled in from reference TRBV9 and TRBJ2-5, reads DSGVTQTPKHLITATGQRVTLRCSPRSGDLSVYWYQQSLDQGLQFLIQYYNGEERAKGNILERFSAQQFPDLHSELNLSSLELGDSALYFCASSPGRQGETQYFGPGTRLLVL.

This clone was counted at least ten times. The sequence runs out 3 residues before the end of the CDR3; the remainder is reconstructed from the germline J gene. V usage is TRBV7-3 and J usage is TRBJ2-5; 8 nucleotides line up with TRBD2. Trimming at V came to 5 bases and at J to 4 bases, leaving 6 bases not matched to a gene. The length of the CDR3 is 14 residues. From germline, CDR1 is SGHTA and CDR2 FQGTGA. The CDR3 spells CASSQRSGGETQYF. The CDR3 DNA, read in part, is TGTGCCAGCAGCCAAAGAAGCGGGGGAGAGACC. Together with reference TRBV7-3 and TRBJ2-5, the CDR3 gives the full variable domain: GAGVSQTPSNKVTEKGKYVELRCDPISGHTALYWYRQSLGQGPEFLIYFQGTGAADDSGLPNDRFFAVRPEGSVSTLKIQRTERGDSAVYLCASSQRSGGETQYFGPGTRLLVL.

This clone was counted at least ten times. Read coverage stops 3 residues before the CDR3 terminus; the germline J gene supplies the remainder. The gene calls are TRBV6-2 or TRBV6-3 and TRBJ1-1, with 7 bases matching TRBD1. Looked up from germline, CDR1 is MNHEY and CDR2 is SVGEGT. The CDR3 contains 15 residues. J lost 4 bases, V lost 7 bases, and 12 bases had no gene match. CDR3 loop: CASKGGPGGATEAFF. The CDR3 DNA, read in part, is TGTGCCAGCAAAGGGGGCCCGGGGGGGGCCACTGAA.

This clone was picked up many times. The missing CDR3 end, 3 residues past where the read stops, is filled in from the germline J gene. The J gene is TRBJ2-1, the V gene TRBV7-2; 11 nucleotides align to TRBD2. Germline CDR1 and CDR2: SGHTA and FQGNSA. The CDR3 loop spans 15 amino acids. Trimming removed 3 bases from V and 3 bases from J; junction bases left unmatched: 1. The sequenced CDR3 bases are TGTGCCAGCAGCTTTAGCGGGGGGGTCTACAATGAG. Translated, it gives CASSFSGGVYNE. The entire CDR3 reads CASSFSGGVYNEQFF.

This clone appeared many times. Sequencing ends 3 residues short of the CDR3 end; the germline J gene provides the rest. This chain uses TRBV7-2 with TRBJ2-7; 7 bases align to TRBD1. Trimming cost V 7 bases and J 3 bases; bases outside gene matches: 9. The CDR3 runs 14 residues. Germline CDR1 and CDR2: SGHTA and FQGNSA. The CDR3 loop reads CASTLGGQNYEQYF. The part of the CDR3 DNA that was read is TGTGCCAGCACTCTAGGGGGACAGAACTACGAG.

The table lists this clone with many counts. The CDR3 end lies 3 residues beyond the end of the read and is filled in from the germline J gene. The J gene is TRBJ1-4, the V gene TRBV15; TRBD1 matches at 7 bases. The CDR3 has 15 residues. Germline trimming cut 3 bases from V and 3 bases from J; bases unmatched to any gene: 4. Looked up from germline, CDR1 is LNHNV and CDR2 is YYDKDF (reference sequence). CDR3 in amino acids: CATSRGQPANEKLFF. The CDR3 bases that were read are TGTGCCACCAGCAGGGGACAGCCCGCTAATGAAAAA.

This clone was seen ten or more times. The CDR3 end is not reached by the read, which stops 3 residues before it; the germline J gene fills it in. This chain links TRBV9 with TRBJ2-1; 9 nucleotides match TRBD2. The CDR3 has 15 amino acids. J was trimmed by 4 bases and V by 0 bases; bases with no gene match: 2. Germline CDR1 and CDR2: SGDLS and YYNGEE. The chain's CDR3 is CASSVGGRAYNEQFF. The covered CDR3 bases are TGTGCCAGCAGCGTAGGCGGGAGGGCTTACAATGAG.

The table lists this clone with many counts. The read finishes 3 residues shy of the CDR3 end, and the germline J gene is used to complete it. This chain connects TRBV5-6 to TRBJ2-7, with 7 positions matching TRBD2. Trimming removed 4 bases from V and 2 bases from J; junction bases left unmatched: 3. From germline, CDR1 is SGHDT and CDR2 YYEEEE. CDR3 size: 13 residues. Partial CDR3 DNA: TGTGCCAGCAGCCCAGGGACTACCTACGAG. Translated, it gives CASSPGTTYE. The whole CDR3 reads CASSPGTTYEQYF.

This clone was detected ten times or more. The read is 3 residues too short to cover the CDR3 end, so that end is filled in from the germline J gene. The gene calls are TRBV10-3 and TRBJ1-1; 7 bases agree with TRBD1. CDR1 and CDR2 (germline): ENHRY, SYGVKD. V lost 5 bases and J lost 3; bases outside the gene matches: 6. This CDR3 has 14 residues. The CDR3 loop reads CAISYRGGYTEAFF. The sequenced part of the CDR3 DNA is TGTGCCATCAGTTACAGGGGAGGGTACACTGAA.

This clone was picked up many times. The read comes to an end 3 residues before the CDR3 does, leaving the germline J gene to fill in the end. V usage is TRBV30 and J usage is TRBJ2-7; no clear D. CDR1 and CDR2 (germline): GTSNPN, SVGIG (reference sequence). The CDR3 is made up of 12 amino acids. The V and J ends lost 1 base and 2 bases respectively, with 6 bases between them. The DNA read from the CDR3 is TGTGCCTGGAGTGGACAAACCTACGAG. It specifies CAWSGQTYE. In full, the CDR3 is CAWSGQTYEQYF.

This clone was counted at least ten times. Mismatch with germline at one junction end may stem from a read error. The read gets to within 3 residues of the CDR3 end, and the germline J gene fills in the rest. V usage is TRBV4-2 and J usage is TRBJ2-5; possibly TRBD1 for D (6 bases). This CDR3 has 15 amino acids. Germline CDR1 and CDR2: LGHNA and YNFKEQ. The CDR3: CASSQGLGAQETQYF. CDR3 DNA, as far as it was read: TGCGCCAGCAGCCAAGGCCTGGGGGCGCAAGAGACC.

This clone appeared many times. The read terminates 3 residues ahead of where the CDR3 ends, so the germline J gene completes it. The V call is TRBV10-3, the J call TRBJ2-1, with a tentative D call TRBD1 (5 bases). Trimming pared 3 bases from V and 3 bases from J, leaving 15 bases between. CDR1 ENHRY and CDR2 SYGVKD come from the germline V gene. The CDR3 runs to 16 residues. The CDR3 loop reads CAISDPLQGIYNEQFF. CDR3 DNA (partial): TGTGCCATCAGTGACCCCCTTCAGGGTATCTACAATGAG.

This clone was observed many times. The read terminates 3 residues ahead of where the CDR3 ends, so the germline J gene completes it. The chain carries TRBV30 and TRBJ1-2; D is possibly TRBD1 (5 bases). Germline values: CDR1 GTSNPN, CDR2 SVGIG (reference sequence). The CDR3 consists of 13 residues. The CDR3 DNA, read in part, is TGTGCCTGGCGACCTGAGGGGCGTTTAGCC. This codes for CAWRPEGRLA. The entire CDR3 sequence reads CAWRPEGRLAYTF. Using reference TRBV30 and TRBJ1-2 for the parts outside the CDR3, the full variable domain is SQTIHQWPATLVQPVGSPLSLECTVEGTSNPNLYWYRQAAGRGLQLLFYSVGIGQISSEVPQNLSASRPQDRQFILSSKKLLLSDSGFYLCAWRPEGRLAYTFGSGTRLTVV.

This clone came up many times. The read finishes 3 residues shy of the CDR3 end, and the germline J gene is used to complete it. The J gene is TRBJ2-5, the V gene TRBV20-1; the match to TRBD1 covers 7 bases. Germline CDR1 is DFQATT and CDR2 is SNEGSKA (reference sequence). V dropped 4 bases and J dropped 2; count of bases not matched to a gene: 10. The CDR3 totals 15 residues. CDR3 region: CSAIPFLRGQETQYF. The CDR3 DNA, read in part, is TGCAGTGCTATACCATTTCTCAGGGGGCAAGAGACC.

This clone was observed at least ten times. The CDR3 sequence: CASSYGGAGNTIYF. The DNA read from the CDR3 is TGTGCCAGCAGCTACGGGGGGGCCGGAAACACC. The chain uses TRBV7-2 and TRBJ1-3, with a possible D match to TRBD1 (6 bases). The sequence runs out 3 residues before the end of the CDR3; the remainder is reconstructed from the germline J gene. CDR3 length equals 14 residues. CDR1 and CDR2 (germline): SGHTA, FQGNSA. V lost 4 bases to trimming and J lost 4 bases, with 11 bases between them.

This clone was counted many times. Germline is not matched at one junction end, which may reflect a read error. The sequenced fragment ends 3 residues before the CDR3 boundary, so the rest is inferred from the germline J gene. V gene TRBV4-2 combines with J gene TRBJ1-3; TRBD1 might be the D (5 bases). Germline assignment: CDR1 LGHNA and CDR2 YNFKEQ. The CDR3 has 16 residues. CDR3 bases read: TGCGCCAGCAGCCAAGATCCGGCGGGGCGTGCGGACACC. Its translation: CASSQDPAGRADT. In full, the CDR3 reads CASSQDPAGRADTIYF.

This clone was observed at least ten times. The read ends 3 residues early relative to the CDR3; the germline J gene fills the gap. The rearrangement uses TRBV3-1 (or the pseudogene TRBV3-2) and TRBJ1-1; TRBD1 agrees at 8 bases. The CDR3 consists of 15 residues. Germline values: CDR1 LGHDT, CDR2 YNNKEL (reference sequence). The part of the CDR3 DNA that was read is TGTGCCAGCAGCCTCGGACAGGGTGATACGGAGAGA. This encodes CASSLGQGDTER. The CDR3, in full, reads CASSLGQGDTERAFF.

This clone came up many times. The missing CDR3 end, 3 residues past where the read stops, is filled in from the germline J gene. Other DNA sequences from this sample encode an identical CDR3 as well. The chain combines TRBV5-1 with TRBJ1-3; the match to TRBD1 covers 10 bases. After removal of 3 bases from V and 2 bases from J, the junction contained 5 bases not matched to a gene. CDR1 is SGHRS and CDR2 is YFSETQ in the germline V gene. There are 16 residues in the CDR3. The CDR3 sequence is CASSSLGTGAGNTIYF. The part of the CDR3 DNA that was read is TGCGCCAGCAGCTCCCTCGGGACAGGGGCTGGAAACACC.

This clone has ten or more counts. From the germline J gene comes the end of the CDR3, since the read stops 3 residues before it. The chain is built from TRBV29-1 and TRBJ2-7; a possible D gene is TRBD1 (5 bases). Germline V gene sequence: CDR1 SQVTM, CDR2 ANQGSEA. This CDR3 is 11 amino acids long. With 5 bases removed from V and 2 bases from J, the gap between germline ends came to 7 bases. CDR3 protein: CSVQGTYEQYF. The covered CDR3 bases are TGCAGCGTTCAGGGAACCTACGAG.

This clone has a count of ten or more. The read ends 3 residues shy of where the CDR3 ends; the end is completed using the germline J gene. The V call is TRBV5-4, the J call TRBJ2-1; D possibly corresponds to TRBD1 (5 bases). Per the germline V gene, CDR1 is SGHNT and CDR2 is YYREEE (reference sequence). V lost 0 bases to trimming and J lost 4 bases, with 8 bases between them. This CDR3 contains 14 residues. The CDR3 loop is CASSLGGPYNEQFF. CDR3 DNA, as far as it was read: TGTGCCAGCAGCTTGGGGGGCCCTTACAATGAG.

This clone was recorded at least ten times. The read finishes 3 residues shy of the CDR3 end, and the germline J gene is used to complete it. The genes are TRBV18 and TRBJ1-4; a possible D gene is TRBD1 (6 bases). Germline V gene data show CDR1 as KGHSH and CDR2 as LQKENI. The CDR3 loop spans 17 amino acids. Trimming cost V 2 bases and J 0 bases, with 13 bases left between them. CDR3 DNA, as far as it was read: TGTGCCAGCTCACCAGAAACAGGGAGTGCAACTAATGAAAAA. Its translation: CASSPETGSATNEK. The CDR3 as a whole reads CASSPETGSATNEKLFF.

This clone was counted ten times or more. Read coverage stops 3 residues before the CDR3 terminus; the germline J gene supplies the remainder. V usage is TRBV2 and J usage is TRBJ2-7; 7 bases map to TRBD1. J lost 2 bases, V lost 4 bases, and 5 bases had no gene match. The CDR3 is 14 residues long. Germline loops: CDR1 SNHLY, CDR2 FYNNEI. CDR3 in amino acids: CASSVKQGPYEQYF. The sequenced CDR3 bases are TGTGCCAGCAGTGTAAAACAGGGGCCCTACGAG.

This clone was observed many times. The read comes to an end 3 residues before the CDR3 does, leaving the germline J gene to fill in the end. The chain employs TRBV10-2 and TRBJ1-1, with 8 positions matching TRBD1. Germline CDR1 and CDR2: WSHSY and SAAADI. This CDR3 region has 15 residues. V was pared by 4 bases and J by 2 bases, with 6 bases of the junction left unmatched. The CDR3 region is CASSVSDRGNTEAFF. CDR3 DNA (partial): TGCGCCAGCAGTGTTTCCGACAGGGGCAACACTGAA.

This clone was observed many times. Read data end 3 residues before the CDR3 end; the end is taken from the germline J gene. This sequence joins TRBV20-1 and TRBJ2-5; 16 nucleotides match TRBD2. V was clipped by 6 bases and J by 1 base; unmatched bases: 11. Germline V lookup: CDR1 DFQATT, CDR2 SNEGSKA (reference sequence). There are 18 residues in the CDR3. The chain's CDR3 is CSAYLPGTSGGAQETQYF. The part of the CDR3 DNA that was read is TGCAGTGCCTACCTCCCCGGGACTAGCGGGGGGGCCCAAGAGACC.

This clone was picked up many times. The read terminates 3 residues before the CDR3 end, so the remaining end is supplied by the germline J gene. V is TRBV15 and J is TRBJ2-7; 11 bases agree with TRBD2. CDR1 and CDR2 (germline): LNHNV, YYDKDF (reference sequence). The CDR3 is made up of 14 amino acids. V gave up 6 bases and J gave up 3 bases; unmatched junction bases: 4. Here the CDR3 reads CATRPGLAVYEQYF. CDR3 DNA, as far as it was read: TGTGCCACCAGACCGGGACTAGCGGTCTACGAG.